The clone carrying this T cell receptor beta chain was picked up many times. Its antigen is unknown. CDR3 length: 14 amino acids. Germline lookup yields CDR1 SGHDT and CDR2 YYEEEE. Trimming took off 0 bases at V and 7 bases at J, with 14 bases between the two ends. Synthesis of cDNA was accomplished via 5'RACE employing 10-nucleotide random UMIs. MiXCR, run by TCRdb on the 5' RACE reads, gives a single entry per CDR3 protein. This sample has approximately 60,000 distinct CDR3 sequences, with around 3.5% found just once. The source of the sample is a study of neurological immune-mediated disorders. Looking at the study overall: Of the multiple sclerosis patients, roughly 35 in total, about 30 were relapsing-remitting and 3 were secondary progressive.

The study's findings and limits: When the repertoires were grouped phylogenetically, those of 18 of the 34 multiple sclerosis patients came together in a single cluster of related CDR3 sequences, which points to a possible repertoire-level signature. Private repertoires in all groups were suggested by the absence of shared CDR3 amino acid sequences among expanded clones across subjects.

What was sequenced was PBMCs. The clonotype comes from a woman younger than 45 with multiple sclerosis. This rearrangement joins TRBV5-6 to TRBJ2-7; perhaps TRBD1 as D (6 bases). The CDR3, as DNA: TGTGCCAGCAGCTTGGGTGCAGGGGCGAGAGAGCAGTACTTC. Protein product: CASSLGAGAREQYF.